This T cell receptor beta chain appears in the sequencing data of a study of cytomegalovirus exposure and HLA in healthy donors. Study-level findings and limits: In a later analysis, common viral pathogens appeared linked to several of the most significant clusters. The classifier, whose performance was assessed in both the original and validation cohorts, reportedly diagnosed cytomegalovirus status with high specificity and sensitivity. Rare sequences made up most TCRs, while some public TCRs were found in many donors.

A multiplex PCR was run with 60 Vbeta primers and 13 Jbeta primers. Assay: immunoSEQ multiplex PCR; the TCRdb copy retains only in-frame clones and omits some. The profile shows around 170,000 clones, more than 60% of them singletons. Healthy bone marrow donors made up the cohort. The CDR3 has 14 amino acids. Trimming pared 0 bases from V and 4 bases from J, leaving 9 bases between. Germline V gene sequence: CDR1 LGHNA, CDR2 YSLEER. As concerns this clone: Its antigen remains unidentified.

The receptor was derived from a man aged 18 to 29 in good health and CMV-seronegative. The chain uses TRBV4-3 and TRBJ1-1, with D hard to call. Sequences were obtained from PBMCs. The CDR3 sequence is CASSQDTAPTEAFF. CDR3 coding DNA: TGCGCCAGCAGCCAAGATACAGCCCCCACTGAAGCTTTCTTT.